Sequencing of this TCR beta chain was carried out in a study of Graves' ophthalmopathy and Graves' hyperthyroidism. Study observations and caveats: Among thyroid clonotypes expanded above 0.001 frequency, most also appeared in blood. The model's ophthalmopathy progression predictions had about 69% sensitivity and roughly 72% specificity. Ophthalmopathy was separated from stable hyperthyroidism by a 13-signature model with 87.88% sensitivity and over 75% specificity.

Among the hyperthyroidism patients, all were newly diagnosed, aged 18 to 65, with under 2 months' duration. From RNA, the CDR3 regions of TCR beta chains were amplified and sequenced. Second-round multiplex PCR followed a first-round RT-PCR using HTBI primers. TCRdb processed the multiplex PCR reads anew with MiXCR; each CDR3 protein has one entry. The table shows roughly 1.1 million distinct CDR3 sequences, with 35% to 40% occurring only once. CDR3 length equals 15 residues. Germline CDR1 SGHKS, CDR2 YYEKEE (reference sequence). The junction had 14 bases not matched to a gene; V was cut back by 2 bases and J by 12 bases. This clonotype was found many times. The antigen remains undetermined.

The clonotype was recovered from an adult man with Graves' hyperthyroidism. The chain carries TRBV5-5 and TRBJ1-2; 9 nucleotides line up with TRBD1. Sequences were obtained from peripheral blood or thyroid tissue (not recorded which). CDR3 loop: CASSLGPWGQGEHTF. The CDR3 DNA reads TGTGCCAGCAGCTTAGGACCTTGGGGACAGGGAGAACACACCTTC.